The sequence of this TCR beta chain was determined in a study of cytomegalovirus exposure and HLA in healthy donors. The V gene's germline CDR1 is ENHRY and CDR2 SYGVKD. V gave up 4 bases and J gave up 4 bases, with 10 bases separating them. This CDR3 has 13 residues. This cohort consisted of healthy bone marrow donors. To note about this clone: Its cognate antigen is unknown.

Study conclusions and caveats: The study recorded about 160 TCR beta chains that were cytomegalovirus-associated. A classifier reportedly called cytomegalovirus status with high sensitivity and specificity. For TCR beta chains, V- and J-gene trimming was later linked to a missense DCLRE1C variant.

Researchers ran the PCR with 60 Vbeta and 13 Jbeta primers. TCRdb keeps only in-frame clones here, not all; method: immunoSEQ multiplex PCR. The sample holds roughly 160,000 clones, roughly three quarters seen once. Sequenced sample: PBMCs. The TCR sequence derives from a man aged 18 to 29 in good health and CMV-seropositive. The chain combines TRBV10-3 with TRBJ1-2, with D unclear. In nucleotides, the CDR3 is TGTGCCATCAGTGGACTTCTCCTCTATGGCTACACCTTC. Amino acid sequence: CAISGLLLYGYTF.